What follows are 2 T cell receptor beta chains derived from one specimen sequenced in a study of cytomegalovirus exposure and HLA in healthy donors. 60 Vbeta and 13 Jbeta primers were used in PCR. Generated by immunoSEQ multiplex PCR, the TCRdb table keeps only in-frame clones and is missing some. The table shows roughly 200,000 clones, with 79% occurring only once. The specimen sequenced was PBMCs. Receptors originate from a woman between 25 and 40 years old in good health and CMV-seropositive.

This chain connects TRBV19 to TRBJ2-7; the match to TRBD2 covers 14 bases. Germline V gene lookup returns CDR1 LNHDA and CDR2 SQIVND (reference sequence). The CDR3 extends over 14 amino acids. J gave up 0 bases and V 10 bases, and 2 bases lay outside the gene matches. Here the CDR3 DNA reads TGTGCCACTGGGACTAGCGGGGGCTCCTACGAGCAGTACTTC. This encodes CATGTSGGSYEQYF.

The chain employs TRBV10-3 and TRBJ1-4; D is possibly TRBD1 (5 bases). V lost 1 base to trimming and J lost 11 bases, with 20 bases between them. CDR1 is ENHRY and CDR2 is SYGVKD in the germline V gene. This CDR3 region has 16 residues. The CDR3 loop is CAISEWRATLGEKLFF. The CDR3 nucleotides are TGTGCCATCAGTGAGTGGAGGGCAACCTTGGGGGAGAAACTGTTTTTT.